These 14 T cell receptor beta chains were sequenced from one sample in a study of beta chain features in type 1 diabetes. Isolated RNA was reverse transcribed in full, so expressed TCRB transcripts were sequenced. Method: immunoSEQ multiplex PCR; TCRdb's copy keeps in-frame clones and lacks some. The sample has 160,000 or so clones, approximately 9.1% seen once. Sequencing was performed on central memory CD4+ T cells from blood. These receptor sequences come from a woman between 18 and 30 years old in good health.

A few counts support this clone. The rearrangement links TRBV30 to TRBJ2-5, with TRBD1 matching 7 bases. Trimming removed 3 bases from V and 2 bases from J; junction bases left unmatched: 6. This CDR3 has 14 amino acids. The germline gives CDR1 GTSNPN, CDR2 SVGIG (reference sequence). For the CDR3, the DNA is TGTGCCTGGAGCCCGACAGGGCCGCAAGAGACCCAGTACTTC. It translates to CAWSPTGPQETQYF.

This clone was counted at least ten times. The CDR3 bases are TGTGCCAGCAGTCCTCAGGGTGACATTCAGTACTTC. Its protein is CASSPQGDIQYF. The V call is TRBV25-1, the J call TRBJ2-4, with TRBD1 as a possible D gene (5 bases). The CDR3 length is 12 residues. Germline CDR1 and CDR2: MGHDK and SYGVNS. Trimming pared 5 bases from V and 8 bases from J, leaving 10 bases between.

This clone turned up a few times. V and J are TRBV4-1 and TRBJ1-4; TRBD1 might be the D (6 bases). This CDR3 region has 15 residues. Per germline, CDR1 MGHRA and CDR2 YSYEKL. V dropped 0 bases and J dropped 8 bases, with 13 bases sitting between them. The CDR3: CASSQEGGDNEKLFF. CDR3 nucleotides: TGCGCCAGCAGCCAAGAGGGAGGGGACAACGAAAAACTGTTTTTT.

V gene TRBV6-1 combines with J gene TRBJ1-2, with 8 bases identical to TRBD1. V lost 5 bases and J lost 4; bases outside the gene matches: 6. This CDR3 is 14 amino acids long. Germline CDR1 and CDR2: MNHNS and SASEGT. CDR3 loop: CASSQGALGYGYTF. Here the CDR3 DNA reads TGTGCCAGCAGTCAGGGGGCGCTTGGCTATGGCTACACCTTC.

V is TRBV25-1 and J is TRBJ1-2; 9 nucleotides line up with TRBD1. The junction had 1 base not matched to a gene; V was cut back by 4 bases and J by 7 bases. The CDR3 has 12 amino acids. CDR1 is MGHDK and CDR2 is SYGVNS in the germline V gene. As DNA, the CDR3 is TGTGCCAGCAGTGTGGACAGGGGTGGCTACACCTTC. Residues: CASSVDRGGYTF.

This clone turned up a few times. V usage is TRBV5-1 and J usage is TRBJ1-4; possibly TRBD1 for D (6 bases). CDR3 length equals 14 residues. The V and J ends lost 4 bases and 7 bases respectively, with 14 bases between them. From germline, CDR1 is SGHRS and CDR2 YFSETQ. The CDR3 DNA reads as TGCGCCAGCAGCCCCGCCAGGGGTTCTGAAAAACTGTTTTTT. Its translation: CASSPARGSEKLFF.

This clone was found a few times. This sequence joins TRBV2 and TRBJ2-1; D uncertain. From germline, CDR1 is SNHLY and CDR2 FYNNEI. The ends were cut back, 4 bases at V and 5 bases at J, with 3 bases in the middle. The CDR3 runs 11 residues. In DNA form, the CDR3 reads TGTGCCAGCAGTGGAGACAATGAGCAGTTCTTC. Its translation: CASSGDNEQFF. The variable domain in full, with the rest retrieved from reference TRBV2 and TRBJ2-1, is EPEVTQTPSHQVTQMGQEVILRCVPISNHLYFYWYRQILGQKVEFLVSFYNNEISEKSEIFDDQFSVERPDGSNFTLKIRSTKLEDSAMYFCASSGDNEQFFGPGTRLTVL.

This clone has only a few counts. The CDR3 loop is CASSFEIGTTYEQYF. CDR3 in DNA: TGTGCCAGCAGCTTCGAGATCGGGACTACCTACGAGCAGTACTTC. The rearrangement uses TRBV11-2 and TRBJ2-7; TRBD2 agrees at 7 bases. J gave up 2 bases and V 3 bases, and 7 bases lay outside the gene matches. This CDR3 is 15 amino acids long. Germline V gives CDR1 SGHAT, CDR2 FQNNGV.

The chain combines TRBV18 with TRBJ1-1; D not resolved. The germline V gene has CDR1 KGHSH and CDR2 LQKENI. The CDR3 extends over 13 amino acids. Trimming pared 4 bases from V and 1 base from J, leaving 7 bases between. CDR3 residues: CASSQDWNTEAFF. For the CDR3, the DNA is TGTGCCAGCTCACAAGACTGGAACACTGAAGCTTTCTTT.

The gene calls are TRBV7-2 and TRBJ2-7; D is uncertain. There are 14 residues in the CDR3. The V gene lost 0 bases and the J gene lost 8 bases, with 14 bases spanning the gap. CDR1 is SGHTA, CDR2 FQGNSA, per germline. The CDR3 reads CASSLAHGSQKQYF. The CDR3 DNA sequence: TGTGCCAGCAGCTTAGCGCATGGCTCCCAAAAGCAGTACTTC.

In its sample, this clone was seen a few times. The V gene is TRBV30, the J gene TRBJ2-7; TRBD1 agrees at 7 bases. Germline-derived CDR1 and CDR2 are GTSNPN and SVGIG (reference sequence). Losses at the gene ends were 0 bases for V and 2 bases for J; bases not matched to a gene: 7. This CDR3 spans 15 amino acids. The CDR3 DNA reads as TGTGCCTGGAGTGTTCGGCAGGGGGTCACCTACGAGCAGTACTTC. This gives the protein CAWSVRQGVTYEQYF.

Points on this clone: Other DNA sequences in the same sample also yield this CDR3. The V and J genes are TRBV7-8 and TRBJ2-3; tentative D call: TRBD2 (6 bases). The germline V gene has CDR1 SGHVS and CDR2 FQNEAQ. The CDR3 is 12 amino acids. Trimming left V 3 bases short and J 5 bases short, with 6 bases between. CDR3 sequence reads: CASSFSGDTQYF. The CDR3 coding sequence is TGTGCCAGCAGCTTTAGCGGAGATACGCAGTATTTT.

This rearrangement joins TRBV4-1 to TRBJ2-5, with 16 bases matching TRBD2. There are 18 residues in the CDR3. Germline loops: CDR1 MGHRA, CDR2 YSYEKL. J lost 2 bases, V lost 0 bases, and 3 bases had no gene match. The CDR3 sequence is CASSQDPGLAGGQETQYF. The DNA for the CDR3 is TGCGCCAGCAGCCAAGATCCGGGACTAGCGGGGGGGCAAGAGACCCAGTACTTC.

The rearrangement joins TRBV5-1 to TRBJ2-5, with 7 bases fitting TRBD1. Germline V gene sequence: CDR1 SGHRS, CDR2 YFSETQ. The CDR3 is 14 amino acids. The junction had 5 bases not matched to a gene; V was cut back by 4 bases and J by 2 bases. CDR3 coding DNA: TGCGCCAGCAGCCCCGGGGACAGTCAAGAGACCCAGTACTTC. Its translation: CASSPGDSQETQYF.